This T cell receptor beta chain was sequenced in a study of prognosis after radiotherapy for stage I lung cancer. Turning to the study itself: The patients comprised approximately twelve men and more than 5 women, spanning ages about 53 to 84 and having a median of roughly 70 years.

Blood was drawn (approximately 5.8 milliliters of peripheral blood) at each of two time points. In the case of this clonotype: Its cognate antigen is unknown.

Amplicons of TCR beta CDR3 were generated from genomic DNA by two-round multiplex PCR. First-round PCR, the initial amplification, used primers specific to each TRBV and TRBJ gene. TCRdb independently ran MiXCR on the multiplex PCR reads; one entry per CDR3 protein. The sample shows about 31,000 distinct CDR3 sequences, 42% of them seen only once. General observations from the study: Patients' TRBV and TRBJ gene usage reportedly differed by presence or absence of metastases.

J gave up 3 bases and V 6 bases, and 11 bases lay outside the gene matches. This CDR3 contains 16 residues. Germline V gene data show CDR1 as DFQATT and CDR2 as SNEGSKA (reference sequence). The source material was PBMCs, sampled before or after stereotactic body radiation therapy (not recorded which). The chain combines TRBV20-1 with TRBJ2-3; 11 bases are shared with TRBD2. This clonotype originated in a donor over 45 with non-small cell lung cancer. The CDR3 DNA reads as TGCAGTGCGAAAGCTAGCGGGAGGCGGGGAACAGATACGCAGTATTTT. Its translation is CSAKASGRRGTDTQYF.